The T cell receptor (beta chain) described here comes from a study of T cells after posttransplantation cyclophosphamide. Measured with immunoSEQ multiplex PCR; TCRdb has only the in-frame clones, and not every one. The sample lists fewer than 55,000 clones, 94% seen once, with around 3% in the top ten. Study-wide points: Recipient CMV seropositivity and CMV reactivation strongly tracked TRB clonality. Donor CD8+ memory clones often dominated recipient blood repertoires at later times.

A remark on this clone: Its antigen remains unidentified.

The V gene's germline CDR1 is PRHDT and CDR2 FYEKMQ (reference sequence). V gave up 3 bases and J gave up 8 bases, with 18 bases separating them. The CDR3 loop spans 15 amino acids. Sequenced material: PBMCs. The TCR comes from a woman aged 25 to 39 in good health and a related stem cell transplant donor. The genes are TRBV13 and TRBJ2-3; possible D gene TRBD1, 6 bases. The CDR3 DNA follows: TGTGCCAGCAGCTTCCCCAGGGGCATAGAAGCTACGCAGTATTTT. As protein: CASSFPRGIEATQYF.